Presented here are 10 T cell receptor beta chains from one specimen sequenced in a study of blood T cell repertoires in COVID-19. Data came from immunoSEQ multiplex PCR; TCRdb stores just in-frame clones and leaves some out. The data show 180,000 or so clones, about 88% seen once. Sample: peripheral blood. Receptors were obtained from a man between 18 and 35 years old with acute or convalescent COVID-19.

V is TRBV12-3 or TRBV12-4 and J is TRBJ1-2; D is ambiguous. The CDR3 consists of 12 residues. For the CDR3, the DNA is TGTGTCATCACGCGGGTAGGCTATGGCTACACCTTC. This gives the protein CVITRVGYGYTF.

This clone has just a few counts. The rearrangement uses TRBV12-1 and TRBJ1-6. TRBV12-1 is labeled a pseudogene. This CDR3 comprises 20 residues. The CDR3 DNA reads TGTGCCAGCAGCCCGCCCCTCCCCACTACAGGGAAACTAGCGGTTTCACCCCTCCACTTT. Amino acid sequence: CASSPPLPTTGKLAVSPLHF.

The V gene is TRBV30, the J gene TRBJ1-5, with 7 bases identical to TRBD1. J lost 6 bases, V lost 1 base, and 6 bases had no gene match. This CDR3 has 14 residues. CDR1 is GTSNPN, CDR2 SVGIG, per germline (reference sequence). The CDR3 sequence: CAWSGDRAAQPQHF. The CDR3 nucleotides read TGTGCCTGGAGTGGAGACAGGGCGGCTCAGCCCCAGCATTTT.

This chain uses TRBV18 with TRBJ1-3, with 8 positions matching TRBD1. The CDR3 consists of 17 residues. After removal of 2 bases from V and 3 bases from J, the junction contained 9 bases not matched to a gene. Germline lookup yields CDR1 KGHSH and CDR2 LQKENI. The CDR3 DNA is TGTGCCAGCTCACCAAAAGACGGACAGGGCTTTGGAAACACCATATATTTT. Translation gives CASSPKDGQGFGNTIYF. Complete variable domain (other parts from reference TRBV18 and TRBJ1-3): NAGVMQNPRHLVRRRGQEARLRCSPMKGHSHVYWYRQLPEEGLKFMVYLQKENIIDESGMPKERFSAEFPKEGPSILRIQQVVRGDSAAYFCASSPKDGQGFGNTIYFGEGSWLTVV.

The V gene is TRBV10-3, the J gene TRBJ2-1; D is undetermined. Trimming pared 6 bases from V and 5 bases from J, leaving 5 bases between. Germline V lookup: CDR1 ENHRY, CDR2 SYGVKD. CDR3 length: 11 residues. As DNA, the CDR3 is TGTGCCATCAGCGCAGACAATGAGCAGTTCTTC. Its protein product is CAISADNEQFF.

J is TRBJ2-3 and V is TRBV28; 8 bases are a match to TRBD2. Trimming cost V 1 base and J 5 bases; bases outside gene matches: 8. Germline loops: CDR1 MDHEN, CDR2 SYDVKM. CDR3 size: 16 residues. The DNA of the CDR3 is TGTGCCAGCAGTTTATCGTCAGCGGGGGCCAAAGATACGCAGTATTTT. It codes for CASSLSSAGAKDTQYF.

The rearrangement uses TRBV6-5 and TRBJ1-2; TRBD1 is a possible D gene (6 bases). The V and J ends lost 7 bases and 7 bases respectively, with 19 bases between them. Germline V gene sequence: CDR1 MNHEY, CDR2 SVGAGI. The CDR3 is made up of 14 amino acids. The CDR3 nucleotides read TGTGCCAGCACCCCAGTTTTGGGGGGGGCTGGCTACACCTTC. Translated: CASTPVLGGAGYTF.

This clone was found a few times. V gene TRBV4-2 combines with J gene TRBJ2-2, with TRBD1 matching 7 bases. The CDR3 consists of 16 residues. Germline-derived CDR1 and CDR2 are LGHNA and YNFKEQ. Trimming cost V 0 bases and J 4 bases; bases outside gene matches: 5. This CDR3 reads CASSQDPQGITGELFF. The CDR3 bases are TGTGCCAGCAGCCAAGATCCACAGGGGATCACCGGGGAGCTGTTTTTT.

The gene calls are TRBV30 and TRBJ1-5; TRBD1 matches at 10 bases. Trimming removed 0 bases from V and 6 bases from J; junction bases left unmatched: 8. Germline CDR1 GTSNPN, CDR2 SVGIG (reference sequence). This CDR3 spans 16 amino acids. The CDR3 region has the DNA TGTGCCTGGAGTGTCCGGGGATGGGACAGGGGTCAGCCCCAGCATTTT. This gives the protein CAWSVRGWDRGQPQHF.

The rearrangement joins TRBV28 to TRBJ1-6; tentative D call: TRBD1 (6 bases). Germline V gene lookup returns CDR1 MDHEN and CDR2 SYDVKM. With 5 bases removed from V and 7 bases from J, the gap between germline ends came to 12 bases. The CDR3 has 14 amino acids. Written as DNA, the CDR3 is TGTGCCAGCAGTCGACAGGTGAGGAATTCACCCCTCCACTTT. Translated, it gives CASSRQVRNSPLHF.